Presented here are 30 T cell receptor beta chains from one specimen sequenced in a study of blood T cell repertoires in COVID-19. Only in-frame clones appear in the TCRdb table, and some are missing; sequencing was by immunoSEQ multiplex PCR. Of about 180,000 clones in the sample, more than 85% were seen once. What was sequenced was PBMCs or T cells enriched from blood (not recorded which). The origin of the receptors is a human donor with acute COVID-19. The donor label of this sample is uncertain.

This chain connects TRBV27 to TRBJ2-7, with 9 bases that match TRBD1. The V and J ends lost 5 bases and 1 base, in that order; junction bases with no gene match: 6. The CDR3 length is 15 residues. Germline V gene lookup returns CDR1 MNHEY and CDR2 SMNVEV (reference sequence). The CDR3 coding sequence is TGTGCCAGCAGTATGGGACAGGGTACTTCCTACGAGCAGTACTTC. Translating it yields CASSMGQGTSYEQYF.

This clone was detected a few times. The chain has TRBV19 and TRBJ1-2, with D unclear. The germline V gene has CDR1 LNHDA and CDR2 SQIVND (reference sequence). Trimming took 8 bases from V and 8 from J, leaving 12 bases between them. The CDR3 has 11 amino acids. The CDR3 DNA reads TGTGCCAGTGGCTACGGGTACGGCTACACCTTC. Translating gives CASGYGYGYTF.

The DNA for the CDR3 is TGTGCCAGCAGCTTAAGTACGGGTAGCTATGGCTACACCTTC. Protein: CASSLSTGSYGYTF. V usage is TRBV7-2 and J usage is TRBJ1-2; the D is unclear. This CDR3 comprises 14 residues. Germline CDR1 SGHTA, CDR2 FQGNSA. Trimming removed 2 bases from V and 4 bases from J, with 11 bases in between.

This chain's CDR3 is CASSIGGGGDTIYF. DNA for the CDR3: TGTGCCAGTAGTATAGGAGGCGGAGGGGACACCATATATTTT. The chain uses TRBV19 and TRBJ1-3; D might be TRBD1 (5 bases). Trimming left V 1 base short and J 8 bases short, with 12 bases between. The V gene's germline CDR1 is LNHDA and CDR2 SQIVND (reference sequence). CDR3 size: 14 residues.

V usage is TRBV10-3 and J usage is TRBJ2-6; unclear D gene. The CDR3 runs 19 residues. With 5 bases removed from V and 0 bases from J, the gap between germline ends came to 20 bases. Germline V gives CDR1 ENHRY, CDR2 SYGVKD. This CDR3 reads CAISPPDTTLSSGANVLTF. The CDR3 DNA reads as TGTGCCATCAGTCCGCCCGATACGACACTGAGCTCTGGGGCCAACGTCCTGACTTTC.

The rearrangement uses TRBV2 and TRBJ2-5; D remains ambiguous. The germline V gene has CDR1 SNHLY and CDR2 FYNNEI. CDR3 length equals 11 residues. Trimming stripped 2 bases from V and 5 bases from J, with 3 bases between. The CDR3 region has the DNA TGTGCCAGCAGTGAACTGGAGACCCAGTACTTC. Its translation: CASSELETQYF. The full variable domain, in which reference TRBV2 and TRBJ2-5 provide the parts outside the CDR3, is EPEVTQTPSHQVTQMGQEVILRCVPISNHLYFYWYRQILGQKVEFLVSFYNNEISEKSEIFDDQFSVERPDGSNFTLKIRSTKLEDSAMYFCASSELETQYFGPGTRLLVL.

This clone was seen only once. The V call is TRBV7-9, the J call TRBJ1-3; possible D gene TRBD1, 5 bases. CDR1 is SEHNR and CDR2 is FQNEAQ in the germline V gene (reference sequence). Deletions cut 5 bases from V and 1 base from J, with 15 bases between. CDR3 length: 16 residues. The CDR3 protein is CASSQGWTRSGNTIYF. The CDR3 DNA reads TGTGCCAGCAGCCAGGGTTGGACGCGGTCTGGAAACACCATATATTTT.

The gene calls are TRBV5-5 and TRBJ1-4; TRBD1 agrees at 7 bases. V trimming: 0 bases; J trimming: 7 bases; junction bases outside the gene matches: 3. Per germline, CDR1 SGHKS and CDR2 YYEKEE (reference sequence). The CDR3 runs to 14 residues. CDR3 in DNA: TGTGCCAGCAGCTTGGGAAAGGGGGCTGAAAAACTGTTTTTT. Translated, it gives CASSLGKGAEKLFF.

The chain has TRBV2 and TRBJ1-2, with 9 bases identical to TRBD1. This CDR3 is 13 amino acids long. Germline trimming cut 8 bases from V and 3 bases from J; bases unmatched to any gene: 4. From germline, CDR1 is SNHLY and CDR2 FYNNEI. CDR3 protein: CASCGTGYYGYTF. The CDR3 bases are TGTGCCAGCTGCGGGACAGGGTACTATGGCTACACCTTC.

CDR3 loop: CATSPRTQNYGYTF. In nucleotides, the CDR3 is TGTGCCACCAGCCCGAGGACTCAGAACTATGGCTACACCTTC. The genes are TRBV15 and TRBJ1-2; no firm D call. Germline CDR1 is LNHNV and CDR2 is YYDKDF (reference sequence). The CDR3 totals 14 residues. V lost 5 bases to trimming and J lost 2 bases, with 12 bases between them.

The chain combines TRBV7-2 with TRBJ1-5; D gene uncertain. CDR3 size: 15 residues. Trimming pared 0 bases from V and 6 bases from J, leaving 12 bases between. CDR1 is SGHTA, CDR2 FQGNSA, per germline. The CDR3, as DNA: TGTGCCAGCAGCTTAGCGCGGGCCGGAGGTCAGCCCCAGCATTTT. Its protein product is CASSLARAGGQPQHF.

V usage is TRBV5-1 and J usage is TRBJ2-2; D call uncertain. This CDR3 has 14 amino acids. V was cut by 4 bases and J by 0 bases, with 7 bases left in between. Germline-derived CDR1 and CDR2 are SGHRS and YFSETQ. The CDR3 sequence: CASSRGANTGELFF. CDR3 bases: TGCGCCAGCAGCCGTGGAGCGAACACCGGGGAGCTGTTTTTT.

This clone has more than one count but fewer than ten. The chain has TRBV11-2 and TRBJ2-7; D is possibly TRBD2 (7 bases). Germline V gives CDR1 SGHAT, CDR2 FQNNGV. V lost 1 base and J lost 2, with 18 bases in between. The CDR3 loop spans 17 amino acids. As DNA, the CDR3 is TGTGCCAGCAGCTTAGCTCACGGGGGGCTAGAGGCCTACGAGCAGTACTTC. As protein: CASSLAHGGLEAYEQYF. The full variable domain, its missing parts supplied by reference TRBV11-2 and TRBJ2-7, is EAGVAQSPRYKIIEKRQSVAFWCNPISGHATLYWYQQILGQGPKLLIQFQNNGVVDDSQLPKDRFSAERLKGVDSTLKIQPAKLEDSAVYLCASSLAHGGLEAYEQYFGPGTRLTVT.

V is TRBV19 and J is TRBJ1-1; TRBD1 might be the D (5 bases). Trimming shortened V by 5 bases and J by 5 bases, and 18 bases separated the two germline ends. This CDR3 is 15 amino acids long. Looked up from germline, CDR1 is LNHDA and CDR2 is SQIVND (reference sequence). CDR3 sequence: CASSPHRGGMTEAFF. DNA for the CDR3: TGTGCCAGTAGTCCTCATCGTGGGGGGATGACTGAAGCTTTCTTT.

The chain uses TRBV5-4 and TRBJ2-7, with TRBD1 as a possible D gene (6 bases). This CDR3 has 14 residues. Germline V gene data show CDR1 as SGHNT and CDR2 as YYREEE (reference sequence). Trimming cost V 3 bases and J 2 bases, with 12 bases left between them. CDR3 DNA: TGTGCCAGCAGCTCTCAGGGGTTCGCCTACGAGCAGTACTTC. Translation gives CASSSQGFAYEQYF.

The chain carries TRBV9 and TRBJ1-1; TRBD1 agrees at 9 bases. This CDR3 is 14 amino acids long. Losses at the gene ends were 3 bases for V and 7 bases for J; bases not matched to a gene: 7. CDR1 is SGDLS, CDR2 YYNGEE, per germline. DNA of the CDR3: TGTGCCAGCAGCGAGGGGACAGGGCTGGGTGAAGCTTTCTTT. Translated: CASSEGTGLGEAFF.

The CDR3 spells CASSLLATNTGELFF. In DNA, the CDR3 is TGTGCCAGCAGCCTACTAGCGACGAACACCGGGGAGCTGTTTTTT. The chain has TRBV7-7 and TRBJ2-2; TRBD2 matches at 7 bases. From germline, CDR1 is SSHAT and CDR2 FNYEAQ (reference sequence). The CDR3 has 15 residues. V lost 5 bases to trimming and J lost 0 bases; unmatched junction nucleotides: 3.

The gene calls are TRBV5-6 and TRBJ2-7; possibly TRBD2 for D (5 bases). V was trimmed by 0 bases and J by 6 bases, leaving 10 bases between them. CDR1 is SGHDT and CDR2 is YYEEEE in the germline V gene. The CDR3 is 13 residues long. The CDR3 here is CASSLVGEREQYF. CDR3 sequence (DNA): TGTGCCAGCAGCTTGGTCGGGGAGCGCGAGCAGTACTTC.

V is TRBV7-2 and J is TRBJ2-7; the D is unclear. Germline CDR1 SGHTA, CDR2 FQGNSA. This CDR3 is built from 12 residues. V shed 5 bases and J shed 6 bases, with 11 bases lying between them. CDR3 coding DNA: TGTGCCAGCAGCACGACTCAGAGCGAGCAGTACTTC. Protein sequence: CASSTTQSEQYF.

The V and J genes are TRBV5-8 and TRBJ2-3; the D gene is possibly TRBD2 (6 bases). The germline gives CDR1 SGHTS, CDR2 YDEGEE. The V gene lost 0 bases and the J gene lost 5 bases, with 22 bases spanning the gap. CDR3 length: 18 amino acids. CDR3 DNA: TGTGCCAGCAGCTTGGCCGTCTTGAGAACTAGCAGCCAAGATACGCAGTATTTT. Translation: CASSLAVLRTSSQDTQYF.

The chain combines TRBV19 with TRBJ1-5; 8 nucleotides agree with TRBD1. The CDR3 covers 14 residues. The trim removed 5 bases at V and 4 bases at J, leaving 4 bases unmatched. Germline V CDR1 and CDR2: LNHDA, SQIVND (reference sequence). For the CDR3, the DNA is TGTGCCAGTAGTTTTACAGGGGGTAATCAGCCCCAGCATTTT. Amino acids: CASSFTGGNQPQHF.

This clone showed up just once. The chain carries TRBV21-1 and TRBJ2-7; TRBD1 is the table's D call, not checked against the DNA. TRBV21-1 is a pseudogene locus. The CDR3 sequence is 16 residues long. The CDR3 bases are TGTGCCAGCAGCAAAGCTTTCCGGGACAGGGGATACGAGCAGTACTTC. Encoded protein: CASSKAFRDRGYEQYF.

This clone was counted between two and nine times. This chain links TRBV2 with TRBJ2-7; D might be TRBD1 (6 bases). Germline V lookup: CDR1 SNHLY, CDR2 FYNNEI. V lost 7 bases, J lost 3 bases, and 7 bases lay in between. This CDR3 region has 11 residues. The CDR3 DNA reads TGTGCCAGCAAAGGGGGCTACGAGCAGTACTTC. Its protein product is CASKGGYEQYF.

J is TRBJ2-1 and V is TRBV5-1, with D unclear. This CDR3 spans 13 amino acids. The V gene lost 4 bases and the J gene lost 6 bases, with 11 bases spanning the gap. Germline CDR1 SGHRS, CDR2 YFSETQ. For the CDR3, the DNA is TGCGCCAGCAGCCTAGAATCCGGCAATGAGCAGTTCTTC. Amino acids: CASSLESGNEQFF.

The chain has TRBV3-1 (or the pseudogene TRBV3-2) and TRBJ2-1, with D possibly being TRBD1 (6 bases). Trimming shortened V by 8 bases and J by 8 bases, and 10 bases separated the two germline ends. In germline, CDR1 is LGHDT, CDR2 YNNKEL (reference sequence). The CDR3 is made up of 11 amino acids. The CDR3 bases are TGTGCCAGCGTCAAGGGGGATGAGCAGTTCTTC. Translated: CASVKGDEQFF.

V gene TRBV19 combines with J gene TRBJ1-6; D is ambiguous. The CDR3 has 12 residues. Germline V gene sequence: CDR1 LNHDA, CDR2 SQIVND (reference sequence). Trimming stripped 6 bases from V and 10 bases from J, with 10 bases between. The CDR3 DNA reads TGTGCCAGTAGCCTTACACGCTCACCCCTCCACTTT. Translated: CASSLTRSPLHF.

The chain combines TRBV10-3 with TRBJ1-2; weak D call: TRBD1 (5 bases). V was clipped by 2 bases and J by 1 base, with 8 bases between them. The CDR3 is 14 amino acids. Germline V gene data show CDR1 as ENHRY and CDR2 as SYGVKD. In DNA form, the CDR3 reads TGTGCCATCAGTGAGGCAGGGCATAACTATGGCTACACCTTC. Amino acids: CAISEAGHNYGYTF.

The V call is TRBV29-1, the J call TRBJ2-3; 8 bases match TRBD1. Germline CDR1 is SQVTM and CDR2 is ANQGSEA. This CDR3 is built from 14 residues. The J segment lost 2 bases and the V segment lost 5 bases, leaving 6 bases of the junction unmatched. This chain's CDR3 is CSVRTGKLTDTQYF. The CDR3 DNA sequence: TGCAGCGTTCGGACAGGGAAACTCACAGATACGCAGTATTTT.

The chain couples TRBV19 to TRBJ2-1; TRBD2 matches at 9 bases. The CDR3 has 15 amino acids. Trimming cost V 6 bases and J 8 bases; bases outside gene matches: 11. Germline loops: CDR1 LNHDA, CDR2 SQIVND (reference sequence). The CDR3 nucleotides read TGTGCCAGTAGAAGGGTTAGCGGGGGCCGCGATGAGCAGTTCTTC. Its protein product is CASRRVSGGRDEQFF.

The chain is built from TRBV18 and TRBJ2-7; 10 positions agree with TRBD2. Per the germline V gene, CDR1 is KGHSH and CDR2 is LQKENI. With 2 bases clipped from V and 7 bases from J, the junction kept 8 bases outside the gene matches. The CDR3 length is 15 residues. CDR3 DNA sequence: TGTGCCAGCTCACCAGGAAGCGGGGGGGCTCAAGAGCAGTACTTC. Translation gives CASSPGSGGAQEQYF.